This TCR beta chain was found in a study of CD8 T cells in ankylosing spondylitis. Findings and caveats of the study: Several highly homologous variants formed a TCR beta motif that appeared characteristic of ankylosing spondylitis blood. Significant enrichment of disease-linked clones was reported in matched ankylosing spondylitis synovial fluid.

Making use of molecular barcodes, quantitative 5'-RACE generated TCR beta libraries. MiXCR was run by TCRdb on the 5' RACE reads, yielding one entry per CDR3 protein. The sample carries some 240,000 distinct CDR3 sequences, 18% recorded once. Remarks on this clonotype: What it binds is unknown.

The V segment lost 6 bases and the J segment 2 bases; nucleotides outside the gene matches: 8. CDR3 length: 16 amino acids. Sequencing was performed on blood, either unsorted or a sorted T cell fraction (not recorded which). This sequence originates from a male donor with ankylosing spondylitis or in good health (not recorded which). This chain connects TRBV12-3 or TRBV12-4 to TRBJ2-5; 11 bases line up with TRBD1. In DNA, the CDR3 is TGTGCCAGCAGCCACTCGGGACAGGGGGTTCAAGAGACCCAGTACTTC. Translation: CASSHSGQGVQETQYF.